The sequence of this T cell receptor (beta chain) was determined in a study of shared clonotypes between healthy human individuals. TCRdb's copy holds only in-frame clones and misses some; the assay was immunoSEQ multiplex PCR. The sample holds approximately 530,000 clones, roughly 95% seen once. Sequenced sample: naive CD4+ T cells sorted from blood. Subset here: CD45RA+ positively selected. This receptor was identified in a woman in her 30s in good health.

CDR3 coding DNA: TGTGCCAGCAGAATTTTACAGGGGTCACACCAGCCCCAGCATTTT. Amino acid sequence: CASRILQGSHQPQHF. The chain employs TRBV6-5 and TRBJ1-5; TRBD1 matches 7 bases. Trimming at V came to 6 bases and at J to 7 bases, leaving 12 bases not matched to a gene. Germline CDR1 and CDR2: MNHEY and SVGAGI. The CDR3 is 15 residues long.